This T cell receptor beta chain derives from a study of blood T cell repertoires in COVID-19. Whole-study context: The United States, Italy and Spain supplied acute and convalescent COVID-19 samples. The analysed material was cDNA or gDNA that came from T cells, B-cell-depleted T cells, or PBMCs.

The CDR3 covers 14 residues. Germline CDR1 reads SEHNR; CDR2 reads FQNEAQ (reference sequence). Unmatched junction bases numbered 6, after V lost 2 bases and J lost 7 bases. Methods used by the authors: Amplification from reference gene primers served as the basis for estimated nucleated cell counts. Sequencing used immunoSEQ multiplex PCR; TCRdb keeps in-frame clones, though not all of them. The V and J calls and clone size were taken over from that table, and D and trimming were inferred from the DNA. Among 130,000 or so clones, around four fifths were seen once, and the ten largest hold 9.5% to 15%.

The rearrangement links TRBV7-9 to TRBJ2-7; 9 bases match TRBD1. This clonotype was sampled from a human donor in a cohort sampled during active COVID-19. The source material was peripheral blood. CDR3: CASSLLQGAGEQYF. In nucleotides, the CDR3 is TGTGCCAGCAGCTTATTACAGGGGGCGGGAGAGCAGTACTTC.